This entry lists 14 T cell receptor beta chains sequenced from one sample in a study of shared clonotypes between healthy human individuals. Cells designated naive CD8 were CD45RO-negative and were positively selected for CCR7, with terminally differentiated effector memory CD45RA+ cells excluded. TCRdb keeps only in-frame clones here, not all; method: immunoSEQ multiplex PCR. The sample records some 2 million clones, about 95% being singletons. Sequencing was carried out using naive CD8+ T cells sorted from blood. The receptors originated from a young man in good health.

The chain has TRBV7-9 and TRBJ1-2; D may be TRBD1 (5 bases). Germline CDR1 reads SEHNR; CDR2 reads FQNEAQ (reference sequence). The CDR3 has 15 amino acids. V lost 5 bases, J lost 4 bases, and 17 bases lay in between. This CDR3 reads CASSLLEGGGYGYTF. CDR3 nucleotide sequence: TGTGCCAGCAGCCTACTAGAGGGCGGGGGCTATGGCTACACCTTC.

As concerns this clone: Other DNA variants within this sample encode the same CDR3. The CDR3 DNA follows: TGTGCCAGCTCACCACCGTCCGGAAACACTGAAGCTTTCTTT. It encodes CASSPPSGNTEAFF. V usage is TRBV18 and J usage is TRBJ1-1; D gene ambiguous. V shed 0 bases and J shed 2 bases, with 7 bases lying between them. The germline V gene encodes CDR1 KGHSH and CDR2 LQKENI. This CDR3 contains 14 residues.

The chain uses TRBV6-6 and TRBJ2-1; 7 positions agree with TRBD2. The CDR3 is made up of 13 amino acids. The germline gives CDR1 MNHNY, CDR2 SVGAGI (reference sequence). V trimming: 2 bases; J trimming: 10 bases; junction bases outside the gene matches: 5. As DNA, the CDR3 is TGTGCCAGCAGTTACGCTGGGACTACAGAGCAGTTCTTC. Protein: CASSYAGTTEQFF.

Of note for this clone: Compared with germline, one end of the junction differs, possibly owing to a read error. V and J are TRBV4-1 and TRBJ2-5, with TRBD2 as a possible D gene (7 bases). Germline assignment: CDR1 MGHRA and CDR2 YSYEKL. The CDR3 spans 16 residues. The CDR3 spells CASSQVGGGDQETQYF. As DNA, the CDR3 is TGCGCCAGCAGCCAAGTAGGGGGGGGAGACCAGGAGACCCAGTACTTC.

The chain employs TRBV5-1 and TRBJ2-7; 9 bases agree with TRBD2. CDR1 and CDR2 from the germline V gene are SGHRS and YFSETQ. The junction had 4 bases not matched to a gene; V was cut back by 0 bases and J by 0 bases. The CDR3 spans 16 residues. The CDR3 DNA reads TGCGCCAGCAGCTTGGGCGGGAGGGCCTTCTCCTACGAGCAGTACTTC. Translating gives CASSLGGRAFSYEQYF.

This clone was seen a few times. The V call is TRBV7-2, the J call TRBJ2-2, with D possibly TRBD2 on 6 matching bases. CDR1 and CDR2 from the germline V gene are SGHTA and FQGNSA. The CDR3 contains 15 residues. V gave up 1 base and J gave up 7 bases, with 13 bases separating them. CDR3 nucleotides: TGTGCCAGCAGCTTAGTACGACTAGGGGACGGGGAGCTGTTTTTT. Its protein is CASSLVRLGDGELFF.

The genes are TRBV5-6 and TRBJ2-3; 9 bases are a match to TRBD1. The CDR3 has 14 residues. Trimming at V came to 5 bases and at J to 2 bases, leaving 3 bases not matched to a gene. Germline lookup yields CDR1 SGHDT and CDR2 YYEEEE. The CDR3 DNA reads TGTGCCAGCAGTTGGGACAGGGTCACAGATACGCAGTATTTT. It yields the protein CASSWDRVTDTQYF.

The V and J genes are TRBV5-6 and TRBJ1-1; D is perhaps TRBD1 (5 bases). Germline lookup yields CDR1 SGHDT and CDR2 YYEEEE. The CDR3 consists of 17 residues. The V end lost 4 bases, the J end lost 4 bases, and 23 bases lay between the germline ends. The DNA of the CDR3 is TGTGCCAGCAGCCCATTCCAGGGTGTAGTTGTAGGCACTGAAGCTTTCTTT. Amino acid sequence: CASSPFQGVVVGTEAFF.

The chain carries TRBV5-1 and TRBJ2-1, with 8 bases that match TRBD1. Germline CDR1 SGHRS, CDR2 YFSETQ. There are 15 residues in the CDR3. Trimming removed 5 bases from V and 2 bases from J; junction bases left unmatched: 6. The CDR3: CASRPDRVPYNEQFF. In DNA, the CDR3 is TGCGCCAGCAGACCGGACAGGGTGCCCTACAATGAGCAGTTCTTC.

The chain couples TRBV5-6 to TRBJ2-7, with 11 bases aligning to TRBD2. This CDR3 is 16 amino acids long. CDR1 is SGHDT and CDR2 is YYEEEE in the germline V gene. V was clipped by 3 bases and J by 0 bases; unmatched bases: 5. CDR3 amino acids: CASSYDGTSGSYEQYF. For the CDR3, the DNA is TGTGCCAGCAGCTACGACGGGACTAGCGGCTCCTACGAGCAGTACTTC.

The chain has TRBV27 and TRBJ1-2; TRBD1 matches at 11 bases. V was clipped by 5 bases and J by 5 bases; unmatched bases: 13. The CDR3 length is 17 residues. Per germline, CDR1 MNHEY and CDR2 SMNVEV (reference sequence). CDR3 sequence: CASSPQGTGGVKYGYTF. For the CDR3, the DNA is TGTGCCAGCAGTCCACAAGGGACAGGGGGAGTAAAGTATGGCTACACCTTC.

The J gene is TRBJ2-2, the V gene TRBV19; 9 bases are a match to TRBD2. Germline loops: CDR1 LNHDA, CDR2 SQIVND (reference sequence). CDR3 length: 17 residues. V gave up 3 bases and J gave up 4 bases; unmatched junction bases: 9. CDR3 protein: CASSIPSGGFGTGELFF. DNA for the CDR3: TGTGCCAGTAGTATCCCCAGCGGGGGGTTCGGCACCGGGGAGCTGTTTTTT.

This clone was seen once. The genes are TRBV6-5 and TRBJ1-1; D gene unclear. The germline gives CDR1 MNHEY, CDR2 SVGAGI. V lost 0 bases and J 4 bases, leaving 9 bases between the germline ends. The length of the CDR3 is 14 residues. The CDR3 DNA is TGTGCCAGCAGTTACTCGACATTGTCCACTGAAGCTTTCTTT. It encodes CASSYSTLSTEAFF.

To note about this clone: Other DNA sequences in the same sample also yield this CDR3. V usage is TRBV7-9 and J usage is TRBJ2-7; D gene ambiguous. This CDR3 is built from 13 residues. The germline gives CDR1 SEHNR, CDR2 FQNEAQ (reference sequence). Trimming took off 4 bases at V and 0 bases at J, with 7 bases between the two ends. CDR3 sequence: CASSSPVSYEQYF. The CDR3 DNA reads as TGTGCCAGCAGCTCCCCAGTCTCCTACGAGCAGTACTTC.